This TCR beta chain was sequenced in a study of Graves' ophthalmopathy and Graves' hyperthyroidism. Clinical symptoms, serum thyroxine, TRAb, thyroid ultrasound and orbital computed tomography were relied on for diagnosis. V dropped 4 bases and J dropped 4 bases, with 4 bases sitting between them. Germline V gene lookup returns CDR1 SNHLY and CDR2 FYNNEI. The CDR3 length is 11 residues. This clonotype was seen ten or more times. The authors amplified TCR beta CDR3 regions from RNA transcripts. The authors performed first-round RT-PCR with HTBI primers and then a second-round multiplex PCR. TCRdb re-derived calls from the multiplex PCR reads in MiXCR, one entry per CDR3 protein. The sample lists roughly 500,000 distinct CDR3 sequences, roughly an eighth occurring once.

V gene TRBV2 combines with J gene TRBJ1-1; D remains unclear. What was sequenced was blood. This receptor was identified in a woman under 40 with Graves' ophthalmopathy. CDR3 in DNA: TGTGCCAGCAGTGGGACCACTGAAGCTTTCTTT. Its protein product is CASSGTTEAFF. The full variable domain, rest sourced from reference TRBV2 and TRBJ1-1, is EPEVTQTPSHQVTQMGQEVILRCVPISNHLYFYWYRQILGQKVEFLVSFYNNEISEKSEIFDDQFSVERPDGSNFTLKIRSTKLEDSAMYFCASSGTTEAFFGQGTRLTVV.